This T cell receptor (beta chain) was retrieved from a study of blood T cell repertoires in COVID-19. Turning to the study itself: Sources were T cells, B-cell-depleted T cells, or PBMCs; the material itself was cDNA or gDNA.

This table comes from immunoSEQ multiplex PCR, and its TCRdb copy is limited to in-frame clones, with some not included. The sample consists of 310,000 or so clones, about 87% of them appearing once. The V and J ends lost 5 bases and 4 bases respectively, with 17 bases between them. The CDR3 is made up of 15 amino acids. CDR1 LGHNA and CDR2 YNFKEQ come from the germline V gene. This clonotype originated in a woman aged 18-29 years who had recovered from COVID-19. Sequencing input: PBMCs or T cells enriched from blood (not recorded which). The chain recombines TRBV4-2 with TRBJ1-2; tentative D call: TRBD1 (5 bases). CDR3 sequence: CASSSPGEGSYGYTF. The CDR3 DNA follows: TGTGCCAGCAGCTCTCCCGGGGAGGGGTCCTATGGCTACACCTTC.